This record looks at one T cell receptor (beta chain) sequence and its context. The antigen is unknown. Trimming left V 0 bases short and J 0 bases short, with 6 bases between. The CDR3 is made up of 13 amino acids. Per the germline V gene, CDR1 is SQVTM and CDR2 is ANQGSEA. TCRdb reprocessed the 5' RACE reads with MiXCR, giving one entry per CDR3 protein. The sample yields 450,000 to 650,000 distinct CDR3 sequences, roughly 14% seen once. This specimen belongs to a study of T cells after yellow fever vaccination. Study-level background: Low-cell-number fractions were prepared with SMART-Seq v4 Ultra Low Input. Study-wide findings and caveats: Reappearance after the booster was observed for most primary-vaccination clones (roughly 95% CD4, about 85% CD8). Some clonotypes were seen in both the CD4 and the CD8 compartments. These made up a small share and likely arose from convergent recombination. A weaker secondary response peaked on day 5, the primary on day 15.

Sequenced here: PBMCs, sampled on the day of the yellow fever booster vaccination. The sequence came from a man aged 25 to 40 who received the YFV17D yellow fever vaccine. The genes are TRBV29-1 and TRBJ2-7, with D unclear. The CDR3 DNA is TGCAGCGTTGAAGACAACAGCTCCTACGAGCAGTACTTC. It translates to CSVEDNSSYEQYF.